The 14 T cell receptor beta chains given below trace back to one sample, sequenced in a study of shared clonotypes between healthy human individuals. Repertoires were generated with immunoSEQ multiplex PCR, while TCRdb's copy carries only in-frame clones and drops some. The sample holds around 990,000 clones, roughly 80% seen once. The sample consisted of memory CD4+ T cells from PBMCs. The sample's subset: CD45RA-negative fraction. The source of these receptors is a man between 18 and 35 years old in good health. Some clones in this sample may be carry-over from other donors' samples.

CDR3 nucleotides: TGTGCCAGCAGTTTGACAGGGCAGGGCTCCTACGAGCAGTACTTC. Translating it yields CASSLTGQGSYEQYF. The chain carries TRBV27 and TRBJ2-7, with TRBD1 identical over 7 bases. V gave up 3 bases and J gave up 0 bases; unmatched junction bases: 5. The germline CDR1 and CDR2 sequences are MNHEY and SMNVEV (reference sequence). The CDR3 length is 15 residues.

This chain uses TRBV30 with TRBJ1-5; possible D gene TRBD1, 6 bases. CDR1 and CDR2 from the germline V gene are GTSNPN and SVGIG (reference sequence). This CDR3 region has 14 residues. The ends were cut back, 3 bases at V and 7 bases at J, with 16 bases in the middle. The DNA of the CDR3 is TGTGCCTGGAGGGGGGACAATCTGGGGCAGCCCCAGCATTTT. Amino acid sequence: CAWRGDNLGQPQHF.

A remark on this clone: This same CDR3 is encoded by further DNA sequences in the sample. V is TRBV18 and J is TRBJ2-5; D tentatively reads TRBD1 or TRBD2 (5 bases each). The CDR3 has 13 residues. Germline V gives CDR1 KGHSH, CDR2 LQKENI. Trimming left V 3 bases short and J 5 bases short, with 10 bases between. CDR3 nucleotides: TGTGCCAGCTCACCCGGGACGGGGGAGACCCAGTACTTC. Its translation is CASSPGTGETQYF.

The chain links TRBV21-1 to TRBJ1-5; TRBD1, the D gene given by the table, was not confirmed from the DNA. TRBV21-1 is assigned pseudogene status. The CDR3 is 13 residues long. CDR3 sequence reads: CASSNPINQPQHF. The CDR3 coding sequence is TGTGCCAGCAGCAATCCAATTAATCAGCCCCAGCATTTT.

Details on this clone: Germline is not matched at one junction end, which may reflect a read error. Other DNA sequences from this sample encode an identical CDR3 as well. The chain employs TRBV2 and TRBJ2-7, with 11 bases fitting TRBD2. CDR3 length equals 15 residues. The V gene's germline CDR1 is SNHLY and CDR2 FYNNEI. The CDR3 nucleotides read TGTGCCACGCCCGGGGCTAGCGGGAGGTCCTACGAGCGGTACTTC. Amino acid sequence: CATPGASGRSYERYF.

This clone was found a few times. Other DNA sequences within the sample encode an identical CDR3. V and J are TRBV11-2 and TRBJ2-3, with 9 bases that match TRBD2. Germline V gives CDR1 SGHAT, CDR2 FQNNGV. CDR3 length: 15 amino acids. With 5 bases clipped from V and 3 bases from J, the junction kept 6 bases outside the gene matches. The CDR3 DNA reads as TGTGCCAGCAGCCCCTGGACTAGCGCGACAGATACGCAGTATTTT. It is translated as CASSPWTSATDTQYF.

There are many counts of this clone. The J gene is TRBJ1-4, the V gene TRBV25-1, with TRBD1 identical over 11 bases. The ends lost 2 bases at V and 6 bases at J; junction bases unmatched: 2. The CDR3 contains 15 residues. Germline CDR1 reads MGHDK; CDR2 reads SYGVNS. CDR3 coding DNA: TGTGCCAGCAGTGAACCGGGACAGGGGGATGAAAAACTGTTTTTT. It encodes CASSEPGQGDEKLFF.

This clone has more than one count but fewer than ten. The genes are TRBV7-8 and TRBJ2-1, with D possibly being TRBD1 (5 bases). Per germline, CDR1 SGHVS and CDR2 FQNEAQ. Trimming pared 3 bases from V and 10 bases from J, leaving 13 bases between. The CDR3 spans 13 residues. Here the CDR3 DNA reads TGTGCCAGCAGCTTCGGTGGGGCCCTAGAGCAGTTCTTC. Encoded protein: CASSFGGALEQFF.

The rearrangement joins TRBV10-3 to TRBJ1-1; D perhaps matches TRBD1 (6 bases). The CDR3 is 16 residues long. The ends were cut back, 5 bases at V and 5 bases at J, with 21 bases in the middle. In germline, CDR1 is ENHRY, CDR2 SYGVKD. CDR3 sequence reads: CAISSGRGSRRTEAFF. The CDR3, as DNA: TGTGCCATCAGTTCTGGCAGGGGAAGCAGAAGGACTGAAGCTTTCTTT.

DNA of the CDR3: TGTGCCGGCTCGACAGCCCCGAGCTCTGGAAACACCATATATTTT. It translates to CAGSTAPSSGNTIYF. The V and J genes are TRBV28 and TRBJ1-3, with D perhaps matching TRBD1 (5 bases). The CDR3 has 15 amino acids. Looked up from germline, CDR1 is MDHEN and CDR2 is SYDVKM. V lost 11 bases, J lost 0 bases, and 17 bases lay in between. The full variable domain, with the rest looked up from reference TRBV28 and TRBJ1-3, is DVKVTQSSRYLVKRTGEKVFLECVQDMDHENMFWYRQDPGLGLRLIYFSYDVKMKEKGDIPEGYSVSREKKERFSLILESASTNQTSMYLCAGSTAPSSGNTIYFGEGSWLTVV.

The rearrangement joins TRBV6-1 to TRBJ1-2, with D perhaps matching TRBD1 (5 bases). The CDR3 loop spans 15 amino acids. V dropped 2 bases and J dropped 2 bases, with 12 bases sitting between them. Germline V gene lookup returns CDR1 MNHNS and CDR2 SASEGT. The chain's CDR3 is CASSEYGAGNYGYTF. DNA of the CDR3: TGTGCCAGCAGTGAATATGGGGCAGGCAACTATGGCTACACCTTC.

This clone occurred once. The rearrangement links TRBV15 to TRBJ1-1; D unresolved. Germline CDR1 and CDR2: LNHNV and YYDKDF (reference sequence). Between the trimmed V and J ends, which lost 2 bases and 11 bases, there was a span of 15 bases. This CDR3 is 13 amino acids long. DNA of the CDR3: TGTGCCACCAGCAGATCAGGCAGGTACGGGGCTTTCTTT. Its translation: CATSRSGRYGAFF.

The chain links TRBV18 to TRBJ2-7; 8 bases align to TRBD1. CDR1 is KGHSH, CDR2 LQKENI, per germline. Trimming removed 5 bases from V and 3 bases from J; junction bases left unmatched: 3. This CDR3 has 13 residues. CDR3 sequence reads: CASSSGQGYEQYF. The DNA of the CDR3 is TGTGCCAGCTCATCAGGACAGGGCTACGAGCAGTACTTC.

The chain links TRBV6-5 to TRBJ2-7; D is uncertain. The CDR3 contains 14 residues. Germline CDR1 and CDR2: MNHEY and SVGAGI. V was shortened by 4 bases and J by 6 bases, with 16 bases between the two germline ends. The CDR3 sequence is CASSFWTQTGEQYF. In DNA, the CDR3 is TGTGCCAGCAGTTTTTGGACCCAGACGGGCGAGCAGTACTTC.